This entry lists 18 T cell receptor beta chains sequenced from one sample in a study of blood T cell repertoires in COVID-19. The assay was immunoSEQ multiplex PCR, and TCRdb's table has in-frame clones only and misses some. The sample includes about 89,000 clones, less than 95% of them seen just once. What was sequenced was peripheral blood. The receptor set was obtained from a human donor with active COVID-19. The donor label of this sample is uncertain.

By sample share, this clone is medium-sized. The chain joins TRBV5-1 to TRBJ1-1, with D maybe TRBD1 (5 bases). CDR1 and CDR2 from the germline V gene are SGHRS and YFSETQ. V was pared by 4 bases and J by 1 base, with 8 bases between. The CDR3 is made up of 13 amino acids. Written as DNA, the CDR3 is TGCGCCAGCAGCGTCACAGGGAACACTGAAGCTTTCTTT. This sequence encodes CASSVTGNTEAFF.

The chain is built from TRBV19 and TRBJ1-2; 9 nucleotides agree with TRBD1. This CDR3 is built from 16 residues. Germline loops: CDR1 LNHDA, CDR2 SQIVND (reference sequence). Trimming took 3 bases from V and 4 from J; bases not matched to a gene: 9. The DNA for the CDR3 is TGTGCCAGTAGTATGGGACAGGGAAGAGTCGGCTATGGCTACACCTTC. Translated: CASSMGQGRVGYGYTF.

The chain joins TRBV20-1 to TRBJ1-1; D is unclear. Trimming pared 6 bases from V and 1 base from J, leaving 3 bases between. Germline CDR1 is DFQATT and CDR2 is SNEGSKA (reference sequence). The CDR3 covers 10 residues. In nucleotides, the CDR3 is TGCAGTGCCGGGAACACTGAAGCTTTCTTT. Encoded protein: CSAGNTEAFF.

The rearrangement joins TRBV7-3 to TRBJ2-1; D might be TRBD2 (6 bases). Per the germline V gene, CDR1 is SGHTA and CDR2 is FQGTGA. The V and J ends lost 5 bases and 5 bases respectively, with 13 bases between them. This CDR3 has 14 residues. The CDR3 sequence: CASSIGGSDNEQFF. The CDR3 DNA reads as TGTGCCAGCAGCATAGGAGGGTCCGACAATGAGCAGTTCTTC.

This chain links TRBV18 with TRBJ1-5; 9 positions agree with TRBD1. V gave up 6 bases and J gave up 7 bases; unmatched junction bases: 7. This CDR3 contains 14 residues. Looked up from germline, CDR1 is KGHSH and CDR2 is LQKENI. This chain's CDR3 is CASSPGTGKQPQHF. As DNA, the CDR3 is TGTGCCAGCTCTCCCGGGACAGGGAAGCAGCCCCAGCATTTT.

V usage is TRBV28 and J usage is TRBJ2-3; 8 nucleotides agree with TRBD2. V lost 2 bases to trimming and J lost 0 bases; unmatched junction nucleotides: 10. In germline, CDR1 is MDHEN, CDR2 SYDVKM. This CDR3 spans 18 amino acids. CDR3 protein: CASSLSRWASGSTDTQYF. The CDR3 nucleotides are TGTGCCAGCAGTTTAAGTAGGTGGGCTAGCGGGAGCACAGATACGCAGTATTTT. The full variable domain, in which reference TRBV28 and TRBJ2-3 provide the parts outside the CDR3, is DVKVTQSSRYLVKRTGEKVFLECVQDMDHENMFWYRQDPGLGLRLIYFSYDVKMKEKGDIPEGYSVSREKKERFSLILESASTNQTSMYLCASSLSRWASGSTDTQYFGPGTRLTVL.

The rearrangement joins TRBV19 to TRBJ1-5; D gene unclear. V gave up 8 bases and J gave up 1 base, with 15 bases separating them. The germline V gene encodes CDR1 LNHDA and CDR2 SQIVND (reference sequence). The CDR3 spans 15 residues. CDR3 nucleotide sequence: TGTGCCAGTCGCGGCCGTGTCACAAGCAATCAGCCCCAGCATTTT. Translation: CASRGRVTSNQPQHF.

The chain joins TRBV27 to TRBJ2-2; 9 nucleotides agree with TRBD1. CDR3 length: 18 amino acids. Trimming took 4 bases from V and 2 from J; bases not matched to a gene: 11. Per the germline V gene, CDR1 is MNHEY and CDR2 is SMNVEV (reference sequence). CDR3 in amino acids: CASSWRDRDYQNTGELFF. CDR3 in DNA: TGTGCCAGCAGTTGGAGGGACAGGGACTATCAAAACACCGGGGAGCTGTTTTTT.

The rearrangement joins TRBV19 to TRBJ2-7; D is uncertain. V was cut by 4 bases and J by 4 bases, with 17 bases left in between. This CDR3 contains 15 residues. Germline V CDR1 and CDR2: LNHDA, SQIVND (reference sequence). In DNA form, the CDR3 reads TGTGCCAGTAGTAAGGAAACTTCATTCGGGTACGAGCAGTACTTC. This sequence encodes CASSKETSFGYEQYF.

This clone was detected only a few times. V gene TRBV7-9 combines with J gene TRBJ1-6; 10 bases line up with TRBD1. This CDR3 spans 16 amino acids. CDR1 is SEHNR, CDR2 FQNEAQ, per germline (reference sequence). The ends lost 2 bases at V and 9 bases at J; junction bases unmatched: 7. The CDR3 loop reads CASSLTGTGEGSPLHF. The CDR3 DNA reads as TGTGCCAGCAGCTTAACCGGGACAGGGGAAGGTTCACCCCTCCACTTT.

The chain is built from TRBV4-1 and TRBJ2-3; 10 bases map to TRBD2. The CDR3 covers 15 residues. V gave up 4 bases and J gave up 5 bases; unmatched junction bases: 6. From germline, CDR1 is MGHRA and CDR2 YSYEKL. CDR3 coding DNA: TGCGCCAGCAGCCCATGGGCTAGCGGGGGAGATACGCAGTATTTT. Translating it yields CASSPWASGGDTQYF.

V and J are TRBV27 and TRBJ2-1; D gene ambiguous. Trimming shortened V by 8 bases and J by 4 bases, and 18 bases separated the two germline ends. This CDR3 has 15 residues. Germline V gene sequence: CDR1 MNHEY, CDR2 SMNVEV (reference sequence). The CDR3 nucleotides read TGTGCCAGCGGATTCGACAAACCATCATACAATGAGCAGTTCTTC. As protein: CASGFDKPSYNEQFF.

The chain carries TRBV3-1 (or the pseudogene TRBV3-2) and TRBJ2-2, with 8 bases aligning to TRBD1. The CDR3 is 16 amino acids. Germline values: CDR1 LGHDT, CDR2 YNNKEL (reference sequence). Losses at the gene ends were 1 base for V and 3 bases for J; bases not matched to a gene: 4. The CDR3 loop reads CASSQASGGDTGELFF. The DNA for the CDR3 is TGTGCCAGCAGCCAAGCCTCAGGGGGCGACACCGGGGAGCTGTTTTTT.

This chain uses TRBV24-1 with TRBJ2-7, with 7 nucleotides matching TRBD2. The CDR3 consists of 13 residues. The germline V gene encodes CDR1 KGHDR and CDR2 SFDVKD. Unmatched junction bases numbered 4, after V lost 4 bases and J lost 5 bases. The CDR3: CATSDGRTHEQYF. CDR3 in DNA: TGTGCCACCAGTGACGGGAGGACCCACGAGCAGTACTTC.

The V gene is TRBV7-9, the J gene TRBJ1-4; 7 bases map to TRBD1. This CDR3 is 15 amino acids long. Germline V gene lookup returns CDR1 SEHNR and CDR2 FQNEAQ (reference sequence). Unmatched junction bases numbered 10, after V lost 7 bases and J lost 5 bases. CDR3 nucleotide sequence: TGTGCCAGCACCCTACCCGGGACAGACAATGAAAAACTGTTTTTT. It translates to CASTLPGTDNEKLFF. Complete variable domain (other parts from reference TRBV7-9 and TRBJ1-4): DTGVSQNPRHKITKRGQNVTFRCDPISEHNRLYWYRQTLGQGPEFLTYFQNEAQLEKSRLLSDRFSAERPKGSFSTLEIQRTEQGDSAMYLCASTLPGTDNEKLFFGSGTQLSVL.

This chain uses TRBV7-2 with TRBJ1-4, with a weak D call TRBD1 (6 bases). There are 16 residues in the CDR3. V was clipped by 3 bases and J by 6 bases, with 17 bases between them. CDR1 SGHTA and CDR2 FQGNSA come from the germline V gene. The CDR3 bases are TGTGCCAGCAGCTTCCTTACCGGGACAAGAGATGAAAAACTGTTTTTT. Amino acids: CASSFLTGTRDEKLFF.

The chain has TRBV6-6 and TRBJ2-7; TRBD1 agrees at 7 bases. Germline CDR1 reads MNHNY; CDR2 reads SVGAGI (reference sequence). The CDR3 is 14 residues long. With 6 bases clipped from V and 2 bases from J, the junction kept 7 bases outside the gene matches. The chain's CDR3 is CASSPDRHPYEQYF. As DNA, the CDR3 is TGTGCCAGCAGCCCGGACAGGCATCCCTACGAGCAGTACTTC.

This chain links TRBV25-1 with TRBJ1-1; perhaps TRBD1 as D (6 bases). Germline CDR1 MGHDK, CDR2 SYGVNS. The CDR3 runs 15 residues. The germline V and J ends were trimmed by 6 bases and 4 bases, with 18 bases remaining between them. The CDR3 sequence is CASREDRGGGTEAFF. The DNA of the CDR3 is TGTGCCAGCAGGGAGGACCGGGGAGGGGGCACTGAAGCTTTCTTT.